The next 21 T cell receptor beta chains were all read from a single sample in a study of cytomegalovirus exposure and HLA in healthy donors. Assay used: immunoSEQ multiplex PCR; TCRdb lists only in-frame clones, some missing. The data show approximately 180,000 clones, around nine tenths seen once. Sequencing was performed on PBMCs. These receptors were taken from a woman in her 30s in good health and CMV-seronegative.

The V call is TRBV19, the J call TRBJ2-2; 7 nucleotides align to TRBD2. The germline CDR1 and CDR2 sequences are LNHDA and SQIVND (reference sequence). The CDR3 is made up of 15 amino acids. With 1 base clipped from V and 5 bases from J, the junction kept 4 bases outside the gene matches. This CDR3 reads CASSIGGGITGELFF. DNA of the CDR3: TGTGCCAGTAGTATAGGGGGGGGGATAACCGGGGAGCTGTTTTTT.

The chain uses TRBV18 and TRBJ1-1; weak D call: TRBD1 (5 bases). This CDR3 is 15 amino acids long. V was trimmed by 1 base and J by 5 bases, leaving 14 bases between them. CDR1 KGHSH and CDR2 LQKENI come from the germline V gene. The DNA of the CDR3 is TGTGCCAGCTCACCACAAGGGGTAGTTGGGACTGAAGCTTTCTTT. Amino acids: CASSPQGVVGTEAFF.

This sequence joins TRBV6-1 and TRBJ2-5, with 7 bases that match TRBD1. The CDR3 has 13 amino acids. V shed 6 bases and J 0 bases; nucleotides not matched to a gene: 1. CDR1 is MNHNS and CDR2 is SASEGT in the germline V gene. CDR3 nucleotides: TGTGCCAGCAGCGGGACAGACCAAGAGACCCAGTACTTC. Encoded protein: CASSGTDQETQYF.

This clone is a singleton in its sample. The V gene is TRBV5-1, the J gene TRBJ1-6; 9 nucleotides agree with TRBD1. The ends lost 1 base at V and 9 bases at J; junction bases unmatched: 5. The CDR3 spans 15 residues. Germline V CDR1 and CDR2: SGHRS, YFSETQ. This CDR3 reads CASSLRTGDSSPLHF. In nucleotides, the CDR3 is TGCGCCAGCAGCTTGAGGACAGGGGACAGTTCACCCCTCCACTTT.

This sequence joins TRBV9 and TRBJ2-2; TRBD2 matches 7 bases. CDR1 SGDLS and CDR2 YYNGEE come from the germline V gene. The CDR3 length is 14 residues. The junction had 5 bases not matched to a gene; V was cut back by 5 bases and J by 4 bases. This chain's CDR3 is CASSWDYSTGELFF. The DNA for the CDR3 is TGTGCCAGCAGTTGGGACTATTCCACCGGGGAGCTGTTTTTT.

The gene calls are TRBV4-1 and TRBJ1-5, with a weak D call TRBD1 (6 bases). This CDR3 is built from 16 residues. V gave up 3 bases and J gave up 3 bases, with 15 bases separating them. Germline V gives CDR1 MGHRA, CDR2 YSYEKL. Written as DNA, the CDR3 is TGCGCCAGCAGCCACCTCCAGGGGATTCTCAATCAGCCCCAGCATTTT. Translating gives CASSHLQGILNQPQHF.

The DNA for the CDR3 is TGTGCCAGCAGCGCTATCCAGGGGAATTCACCCCTCCACTTT. It specifies CASSAIQGNSPLHF. The chain recombines TRBV9 with TRBJ1-6, with D possibly being TRBD1 (6 bases). Germline CDR1 and CDR2: SGDLS and YYNGEE. V lost 3 bases and J 7 bases, leaving 11 bases between the germline ends. CDR3 size: 14 residues. Together with reference TRBV9 and TRBJ1-6, the CDR3 gives the full variable domain: DSGVTQTPKHLITATGQRVTLRCSPRSGDLSVYWYQQSLDQGLQFLIQYYNGEERAKGNILERFSAQQFPDLHSELNLSSLELGDSALYFCASSAIQGNSPLHFGNGTRLTVT.

The rearrangement uses TRBV7-2 and TRBJ2-5, with 11 nucleotides matching TRBD2. The J segment lost 4 bases and the V segment lost 5 bases, leaving 6 bases of the junction unmatched. Germline CDR1 reads SGHTA; CDR2 reads FQGNSA. The CDR3 sequence is 15 residues long. This CDR3 is CASSTPTSGAETQYF. DNA for the CDR3: TGTGCCAGCAGCACACCGACTAGCGGGGCAGAGACCCAGTACTTC. The full variable domain, with the rest looked up from reference TRBV7-2 and TRBJ2-5, is GAGVSQSPSNKVTEKGKDVELRCDPISGHTALYWYRQSLGQGLEFLIYFQGNSAPDKSGLPSDRFSAERTGGSVSTLTIQRTQQEDSAVYLCASSTPTSGAETQYFGPGTRLLVL.

CDR3 residues: CASSLGPRSVAHYNEQFF. CDR3 coding DNA: TGTGCCAGCAGCTTAGGCCCAAGATCGGTAGCGCACTACAATGAGCAGTTCTTC. The J gene is TRBJ2-1, the V gene TRBV13; tentative D call: TRBD2 (5 bases). The CDR3 loop spans 18 amino acids. Germline CDR1 and CDR2: PRHDT and FYEKMQ (reference sequence). The V and J ends lost 0 bases and 3 bases respectively, with 18 bases between them.

The gene calls are TRBV27 and TRBJ1-6; 7 bases line up with TRBD1. In germline, CDR1 is MNHEY, CDR2 SMNVEV (reference sequence). The CDR3 is 15 amino acids. The V gene end was trimmed by 6 bases and the J gene end by 10 bases; junction bases not matched to a gene: 12. Written as DNA, the CDR3 is TGTGCCAGCAGGACGGGACAGATATTAATCTCACCCCTCCACTTT. It yields the protein CASRTGQILISPLHF.

This chain uses TRBV5-1 with TRBJ1-1; D is possibly TRBD1 (6 bases). The CDR3 has 15 residues. Germline V gene sequence: CDR1 SGHRS, CDR2 YFSETQ. The V gene lost 0 bases and the J gene lost 0 bases, with 9 bases spanning the gap. The CDR3 DNA reads TGCGCCAGCAGCTTGGGGACAGTAATGAACACTGAAGCTTTCTTT. It is translated as CASSLGTVMNTEAFF.

This clone was recorded a few times. This sequence joins TRBV2 and TRBJ2-4, with D possibly being TRBD1 (5 bases). V shed 3 bases and J shed 2 bases, with 8 bases lying between them. The CDR3 length is 14 residues. CDR1 is SNHLY and CDR2 is FYNNEI in the germline V gene. The CDR3: CASSEAGSKNIQYF. The CDR3, as DNA: TGTGCCAGCAGTGAGGCAGGGTCCAAAAACATTCAGTACTTC.

The gene calls are TRBV4-2 and TRBJ1-2; the match to TRBD1 covers 9 bases. J lost 3 bases, V lost 3 bases, and 8 bases had no gene match. The germline V gene has CDR1 LGHNA and CDR2 YNFKEQ. This CDR3 comprises 16 residues. The CDR3 bases are TGTGCCAGCAGCCAGGGACAGGGAGACAAGCACTATGGCTACACCTTC. Protein: CASSQGQGDKHYGYTF.

This sequence joins TRBV6-5 and TRBJ2-2; no clear D gene. The CDR3 covers 14 residues. Germline CDR1 and CDR2: MNHEY and SVGAGI. V was clipped by 7 bases and J by 1 base, with 10 bases between them. The CDR3 protein is CASKVGLNTGELFF. The CDR3, as DNA: TGTGCCAGCAAGGTGGGCTTGAACACCGGGGAGCTGTTTTTT.

CDR3 in DNA: TGTGCCAGCAGCTATCTGGTACCGACAGACAATACAATGAGTGAGCAGTTCTTC. It specifies CASSYLVPTDNTMSEQFF. The chain is built from TRBV13 and TRBJ2-1, with a weak D call TRBD1 (5 bases). Per the germline V gene, CDR1 is PRHDT and CDR2 is FYEKMQ (reference sequence). Deletions cut 4 bases from V and 9 bases from J, with 28 bases between. The CDR3 has 18 residues. The full variable domain, rest sourced from reference TRBV13 and TRBJ2-1, is AAGVIQSPRHLIKEKRETATLKCYPIPRHDTVYWYQQGPGQDPQFLISFYEKMQSDKGSIPDRFSAQQFSDYHSELNMSSLELGDSALYFCASSYLVPTDNTMSEQFFGPGTRLTVL.

A remark on this clone: This specimen includes other DNA sequences encoding the same CDR3. V gene TRBV11-2 combines with J gene TRBJ2-7; 7 bases match TRBD1. CDR3 length: 14 residues. CDR1 is SGHAT and CDR2 is FQNNGV in the germline V gene. V lost 1 base and J lost 2; bases outside the gene matches: 2. The CDR3 nucleotides are TGTGCCAGCAGCTTAGGGCAGGGGGCCTACGAGCAGTACTTC. Protein product: CASSLGQGAYEQYF.

The V gene is TRBV7-9, the J gene TRBJ1-1; TRBD1 might be the D (5 bases). The V gene lost 0 bases and the J gene lost 5 bases, with 7 bases spanning the gap. CDR1 SEHNR and CDR2 FQNEAQ come from the germline V gene (reference sequence). This CDR3 contains 13 residues. Written as DNA, the CDR3 is TGTGCCAGCAGCTTAGCAGGGGATACTGAAGCTTTCTTT. Its translation is CASSLAGDTEAFF.

DNA for the CDR3: TGTGCCAGTAGTACCACGCCCAATCCTATGAGCGGGCGTCAGCCCCAGCATTTT. Translated, it gives CASSTTPNPMSGRQPQHF. The gene calls are TRBV19 and TRBJ1-5; no firm D call. From germline, CDR1 is LNHDA and CDR2 SQIVND (reference sequence). Trimming left V 4 bases short and J 6 bases short, with 25 bases between. The CDR3 spans 18 residues.

V and J are TRBV2 and TRBJ2-5; 10 nucleotides match TRBD2. J was trimmed by 4 bases and V by 7 bases; bases with no gene match: 3. Germline lookup yields CDR1 SNHLY and CDR2 FYNNEI. The CDR3 has 13 amino acids. As DNA, the CDR3 is TGTGCCAGCACTAGCGGGGGTGGAGAGACCCAGTACTTC. It is translated as CASTSGGGETQYF. Full variable domain (outside the CDR3, taken from reference TRBV2 and TRBJ2-5): EPEVTQTPSHQVTQMGQEVILRCVPISNHLYFYWYRQILGQKVEFLVSFYNNEISEKSEIFDDQFSVERPDGSNFTLKIRSTKLEDSAMYFCASTSGGGETQYFGPGTRLLVL.

V and J are TRBV30 and TRBJ1-1; D is perhaps TRBD1 (6 bases). Germline values: CDR1 GTSNPN, CDR2 SVGIG (reference sequence). The germline V and J ends were trimmed by 0 bases and 2 bases, with 13 bases remaining between them. This CDR3 contains 15 residues. CDR3 sequence reads: CAWSVRDTLNTEAFF. CDR3 sequence (DNA): TGTGCCTGGAGTGTAAGGGACACACTAAACACTGAAGCTTTCTTT.

V is TRBV2 and J is TRBJ1-5; 7 bases match TRBD1. The V segment lost 6 bases and the J segment 5 bases; nucleotides outside the gene matches: 10. The CDR3 totals 15 residues. CDR1 and CDR2 (germline): SNHLY, FYNNEI. This CDR3 reads CASRGTGTAHQPQHF. The CDR3 DNA reads as TGTGCCAGCAGGGGAACCGGGACAGCCCATCAGCCCCAGCATTTT.